This T cell receptor beta chain was sequenced during a study of breast tumors, draining lymph nodes, adjacent tissues. The germline V and J ends were trimmed by 1 base and 2 bases, with 8 bases remaining between them. CDR3 length: 14 residues. The germline CDR1 and CDR2 sequences are SGHVS and FQNEAQ. This clonotype has at least ten counts. Its antigen is unidentified. TCRdb itself ran the multiplex PCR reads through MiXCR, one entry per CDR3 protein. The table shows about 89,000 distinct CDR3 sequences, with over 25% occurring only once. The lymph nodes were axillary draining lymph nodes from breast cancer patients. Study-wide findings and caveats: Luminal-like breast cancer showed significantly higher tumor–nontumor repertoire similarity than basal-like. Data fit most tumor T cells coming from lymph node, expanding in tumor. That most tumor T cells come from lymph nodes remained unproven. Compared with lymph nodes, tumors were less diverse; compared with nontumor tissue, more.

The sample was axillary lymph node tissue. V gene TRBV7-8 combines with J gene TRBJ1-2; maybe TRBD1 (5 bases). The origin of this receptor is a female donor with breast cancer. Some clones in this sample may be carry-over from other donors' samples. The CDR3 reads CASSLEGQNYGYTF. The CDR3 DNA reads as TGTGCCAGCAGCTTAGAAGGACAAAACTATGGCTACACCTTC. The full variable domain, its missing parts supplied by reference TRBV7-8 and TRBJ1-2, is GAGVSQSPRYKVAKRGQDVALRCDPISGHVSLFWYQQALGQGPEFLTYFQNEAQLDKSGLPSDRFFAERPEGSVSTLKIQRTQQEDSAVYLCASSLEGQNYGYTFGSGTRLTVV.